These 29 T cell receptor beta chains originate from one sample sequenced in a study of T cell responses to AZD1222 COVID-19 vaccine. Profiled with immunoSEQ multiplex PCR; TCRdb holds only in-frame clones, not every one. Of roughly 200,000 clones listed, about nine tenths are singletons. The source material was peripheral blood, sampled 28 days after the second AZD1222 dose. The receptors originated from an adult who received the AZD1222 COVID-19 vaccine.

The V and J genes are TRBV30 and TRBJ2-1; D might be TRBD2 (5 bases). The CDR3 is 14 residues long. The germline V gene has CDR1 GTSNPN and CDR2 SVGIG (reference sequence). The V end lost 0 bases, the J end lost 1 base, and 7 bases lay between the germline ends. The CDR3 region has the DNA TGTGCCTGGAGTGTAGGCGGGTCCTACAATGAGCAGTTCTTC. Translating it yields CAWSVGGSYNEQFF.

V usage is TRBV9 and J usage is TRBJ2-3; D remains unclear. Germline loops: CDR1 SGDLS, CDR2 YYNGEE. This CDR3 is built from 13 residues. V lost 3 bases and J 6 bases, leaving 11 bases between the germline ends. CDR3 residues: CASSARTRDTQYF. In DNA, the CDR3 is TGTGCCAGCAGCGCCCGGACGAGGGATACGCAGTATTTT.

The chain carries TRBV11-2 and TRBJ2-4; 7 nucleotides agree with TRBD1. The CDR3 is 13 amino acids. V lost 7 bases to trimming and J lost 6 bases; unmatched junction nucleotides: 6. Per the germline V gene, CDR1 is SGHAT and CDR2 is FQNNGV. CDR3 residues: CASKGTASNIQYF. In DNA, the CDR3 is TGTGCCAGCAAAGGGACAGCCTCAAACATTCAGTACTTC.

This sequence joins TRBV6-2 or TRBV6-3 and TRBJ2-5, with D maybe TRBD2 (6 bases). V lost 0 bases and J lost 5, with 13 bases in between. Germline V gene sequence: CDR1 MNHEY, CDR2 SVGEGT. The CDR3 has 15 residues. The CDR3 here is CASSYSRGAGETQYF. The CDR3 bases are TGTGCCAGCAGTTACTCACGGGGTGCGGGGGAGACCCAGTACTTC.

The genes are TRBV3-1 (or the pseudogene TRBV3-2) and TRBJ1-6; D is undetermined. CDR1 and CDR2 (germline): LGHDT, YNNKEL (reference sequence). V dropped 1 base and J dropped 10 bases, with 17 bases sitting between them. This CDR3 is 16 amino acids long. The DNA for the CDR3 is TGTGCCAGCAGCCAAGCAGAGTCCGGAAGGGTCTCACCCCTCCACTTT. It codes for CASSQAESGRVSPLHF.

The sample holds one count of this clone. J is TRBJ2-1 and V is TRBV6-1, with a weak D call TRBD1 (6 bases). Per the germline V gene, CDR1 is MNHNS and CDR2 is SASEGT. The V and J ends lost 1 base and 4 bases respectively, with 11 bases between them. CDR3 length: 15 residues. The CDR3 bases are TGTGCCAGCAGTGAAGGGGGGCTAGTTTACAATGAGCAGTTCTTC. Its protein is CASSEGGLVYNEQFF.

This clone was counted once. The CDR3 spells CASSRTGGGSSYNEQFF. CDR3 sequence (DNA): TGTGCCAGCAGCCGGACAGGTGGGGGTAGCTCCTACAATGAGCAGTTCTTC. The chain recombines TRBV3-1 (or the pseudogene TRBV3-2) with TRBJ2-1; 7 nucleotides match TRBD1. This CDR3 is built from 17 residues. Unmatched junction bases numbered 9, after V lost 4 bases and J lost 0 bases. From germline, CDR1 is LGHDT and CDR2 YNNKEL (reference sequence).

The chain carries TRBV12-3 or TRBV12-4 and TRBJ2-7; D is perhaps TRBD1 (5 bases). V was shortened by 3 bases and J by 6 bases, with 12 bases between the two germline ends. The CDR3 consists of 13 residues. The CDR3 DNA reads as TGTGCCAGCAGTTTCAGGACACCGGTCGAGCAGTACTTC. Its protein is CASSFRTPVEQYF.

This clone was picked up a small number of times. The J gene is TRBJ2-3, the V gene TRBV6-5; D possibly corresponds to TRBD2 (6 bases). CDR1 is MNHEY, CDR2 SVGAGI, per germline. The V and J ends lost 7 bases and 5 bases respectively, with 16 bases between them. The CDR3 has 14 residues. The CDR3 is CASTLGGLQDTQYF. DNA of the CDR3: TGTGCCAGCACTTTGGGGGGATTGCAAGATACGCAGTATTTT.

V is TRBV19 and J is TRBJ2-5; D may be TRBD1 or TRBD2 (5 bases each). CDR3 length equals 15 residues. Germline V gene data show CDR1 as LNHDA and CDR2 as SQIVND (reference sequence). Trimming took 9 bases from V and 1 from J, leaving 18 bases between them. The CDR3 DNA is TGTGCCAGCCAGGGAGTCTGGGGGTCCCAAGAGACCCAGTACTTC. As protein: CASQGVWGSQETQYF.

This chain joins TRBV12-3 or TRBV12-4 and TRBJ2-7, with D perhaps TRBD2 (6 bases). This CDR3 has 13 amino acids. Deletions cut 2 bases from V and 4 bases from J, with 9 bases between. The CDR3 region has the DNA TGTGCCAGCAGTTTAATGGAGGGGTACGAGCAGTACTTC. Translating it yields CASSLMEGYEQYF.

The count of this clone is one. The chain is built from TRBV7-3 and TRBJ2-1, with 8 bases identical to TRBD1. The CDR3 loop spans 14 amino acids. CDR1 is SGHTA and CDR2 is FQGTGA in the germline V gene. After removal of 5 bases from V and 6 bases from J, the junction contained 6 bases not matched to a gene. The CDR3 DNA reads as TGTGCCAGCAGCCTAGGACAGGGTCCCAATGAGCAGTTCTTC. This gives the protein CASSLGQGPNEQFF.

The chain joins TRBV18 to TRBJ2-1; a weak D match, TRBD2 (6 bases). V was clipped by 0 bases and J by 7 bases, with 13 bases between them. The CDR3 runs 15 residues. Germline CDR1 KGHSH, CDR2 LQKENI. In DNA, the CDR3 is TGTGCCAGCTCACCACCGGGGGTAGCGGTTAATGAGCAGTTCTTC. It specifies CASSPPGVAVNEQFF. The whole variable domain, remainder taken from reference TRBV18 and TRBJ2-1, is NAGVMQNPRHLVRRRGQEARLRCSPMKGHSHVYWYRQLPEEGLKFMVYLQKENIIDESGMPKERFSAEFPKEGPSILRIQQVVRGDSAAYFCASSPPGVAVNEQFFGPGTRLTVL.

The chain has TRBV30 and TRBJ1-4; 11 positions agree with TRBD1. The CDR3 extends over 20 amino acids. Germline values: CDR1 GTSNPN, CDR2 SVGIG (reference sequence). V shed 1 base and J 3 bases; nucleotides not matched to a gene: 16. CDR3 in amino acids: CAWSGRGMDRGRTANEKLFF. Here the CDR3 DNA reads TGTGCCTGGAGTGGCCGAGGGATGGACAGGGGGCGCACAGCTAATGAAAAACTGTTTTTT.

This chain uses TRBV3-1 (or the pseudogene TRBV3-2) with TRBJ2-3; D is undetermined. CDR3 length equals 13 residues. The V end lost 4 bases, the J end lost 8 bases, and 13 bases lay between the germline ends. Germline CDR1 LGHDT, CDR2 YNNKEL (reference sequence). The CDR3 is CASSPLESRTQYF. The DNA for the CDR3 is TGTGCCAGCAGCCCCTTGGAGTCCCGTACGCAGTATTTT.

V usage is TRBV7-8 and J usage is TRBJ2-7; D is unresolved. CDR1 SGHVS and CDR2 FQNEAQ come from the germline V gene. CDR3 length equals 14 residues. Trimming took 5 bases from V and 7 from J, leaving 18 bases between them. The CDR3 region has the DNA TGTGCCAGCAGCAGAGCGCCGCCGTCGTATGAGCAGTACTTC. This sequence encodes CASSRAPPSYEQYF.

The rearrangement uses TRBV24-1 and TRBJ2-2; no reliable D call. The V gene lost 4 bases and the J gene lost 5 bases, with 10 bases spanning the gap. Germline values: CDR1 KGHDR, CDR2 SFDVKD. CDR3 size: 14 residues. CDR3 in amino acids: CATSDPRWTGELFF. As DNA, the CDR3 is TGTGCCACCAGTGACCCTAGGTGGACCGGGGAGCTGTTTTTT.

V usage is TRBV10-1 and J usage is TRBJ1-2, with D possibly being TRBD1 (5 bases). The length of the CDR3 is 13 residues. Trimming pared 6 bases from V and 4 bases from J, leaving 12 bases between. Germline CDR1 WNHNN, CDR2 SYGVQD (reference sequence). The CDR3 nucleotides read TGCGCCAGCAGGTATAGGACACCCTATGGCTACACCTTC. Its translation: CASRYRTPYGYTF.

The chain uses TRBV10-1 and TRBJ2-3; no clear D. Looked up from germline, CDR1 is WNHNN and CDR2 is SYGVQD (reference sequence). Trimming stripped 3 bases from V and 2 bases from J, with 6 bases between. This CDR3 has 13 amino acids. The DNA of the CDR3 is TGCGCCAGCAGTGACAGGTTCACAGATACGCAGTATTTT. This encodes CASSDRFTDTQYF.

The rearrangement joins TRBV25-1 to TRBJ1-2, with unresolved D. Trimming took off 2 bases at V and 8 bases at J, with 18 bases between the two ends. The CDR3 sequence is 15 residues long. Germline V gives CDR1 MGHDK, CDR2 SYGVNS. The chain's CDR3 is CASSERFGPFGGYTF. The CDR3 DNA reads as TGTGCCAGCAGTGAACGATTCGGACCCTTTGGCGGCTACACCTTC.

This chain uses TRBV6-2 or TRBV6-3 with TRBJ1-5; D call uncertain. The CDR3 runs to 14 residues. V lost 4 bases, J lost 0 bases, and 7 bases lay in between. Germline-derived CDR1 and CDR2 are MNHEY and SVGEGT. CDR3 nucleotides: TGTGCCAGCAGTTTCTTTTATAGCAATCAGCCCCAGCATTTT. It codes for CASSFFYSNQPQHF.

A single count supports this clone. The chain uses TRBV4-3 and TRBJ2-3, with 8 bases fitting TRBD2. This CDR3 is built from 18 residues. The J segment lost 5 bases and the V segment lost 0 bases, leaving 13 bases of the junction unmatched. CDR1 is LGHNA and CDR2 is YSLEER in the germline V gene. In DNA, the CDR3 is TGCGCCAGCAGCCAAGAACCCCCCTCATTGGCGGGGGGAGATACGCAGTATTTT. Translating it yields CASSQEPPSLAGGDTQYF.

In this sample, this clone turned up many times. CDR3 loop: CASRGPLGWGYTF. As DNA, the CDR3 is TGTGCCAGCAGAGGACCCCTGGGTTGGGGCTACACCTTC. This chain connects TRBV7-9 to TRBJ1-2; D remains unclear. V was trimmed by 6 bases and J by 8 bases, leaving 16 bases between them. The CDR3 runs to 13 residues. Per the germline V gene, CDR1 is SEHNR and CDR2 is FQNEAQ (reference sequence).

The rearrangement uses TRBV3-1 (or the pseudogene TRBV3-2) and TRBJ1-2, with TRBD1 as a possible D gene (5 bases). The V gene lost 2 bases and the J gene lost 8 bases, with 12 bases spanning the gap. Germline assignment: CDR1 LGHDT and CDR2 YNNKEL (reference sequence). The CDR3 consists of 13 residues. The CDR3 nucleotides read TGTGCCAGCAGCCAATCGGGACCCCTCGGCTACACCTTC. It is translated as CASSQSGPLGYTF.

The chain uses TRBV6-5 and TRBJ2-1, with D possibly TRBD2 on 6 matching bases. The germline V gene has CDR1 MNHEY and CDR2 SVGAGI. V was trimmed by 4 bases and J by 7 bases, leaving 17 bases between them. The CDR3 runs 15 residues. CDR3 region: CASSSAGTRGNEQFF. The CDR3 DNA reads TGTGCCAGCAGTTCAGCCGGGACTCGGGGGAATGAGCAGTTCTTC.

The chain couples TRBV2 to TRBJ1-5; D possibly corresponds to TRBD1 (5 bases). V was trimmed by 6 bases and J by 4 bases, leaving 16 bases between them. The CDR3 consists of 15 residues. Germline V lookup: CDR1 SNHLY, CDR2 FYNNEI. CDR3 loop: CASSMTGTLNQPQHF. CDR3 sequence (DNA): TGTGCCAGCAGCATGACCGGGACTCTAAATCAGCCCCAGCATTTT.

The V and J genes are TRBV7-2 and TRBJ1-1; maybe TRBD1 (5 bases). The CDR3 sequence is 13 residues long. Germline V gene lookup returns CDR1 SGHTA and CDR2 FQGNSA. V was trimmed by 5 bases and J by 6 bases, leaving 13 bases between them. The CDR3 protein is CASSLFGGAEAFF. Here the CDR3 DNA reads TGTGCCAGCAGCCTATTCGGGGGAGCTGAAGCTTTCTTT.

This sequence joins TRBV9 and TRBJ2-1, with a possible D match to TRBD2 (7 bases). V was shortened by 4 bases and J by 8 bases, with 19 bases between the two germline ends. CDR1 and CDR2 (germline): SGDLS, YYNGEE. The CDR3 has 15 residues. The CDR3 nucleotides read TGTGCCAGCAGCCCCCGTCGGGGGGCAGTCTATGAGCAGTTCTTC. Its protein product is CASSPRRGAVYEQFF.

The chain couples TRBV4-1 to TRBJ2-1, with 8 nucleotides matching TRBD2. CDR3 length: 19 residues. Per germline, CDR1 MGHRA and CDR2 YSYEKL. J lost 0 bases, V lost 0 bases, and 10 bases had no gene match. As DNA, the CDR3 is TGCGCCAGCAGCCAAGATGCTAGCGGGTACATTAGCTCCTACAATGAGCAGTTCTTC. It is translated as CASSQDASGYISSYNEQFF.